A selection of T cell receptor beta chains follows, all from one sample in a study of regulatory dendritic cells for organ transplantation. These receptors' targets are unknown. Sequencing used immunoSEQ multiplex PCR; TCRdb keeps in-frame clones, though not all of them. The sample records just under 8,000 clones, less than 75% being singletons. The sample was memory CD4+ T cells from blood cultured with dendritic cells. The receptors originated from a human donor in good health. Both conserved end residues are part of each CDR3. A D gene is named only where the DNA matches it firmly. Some rows mark clone size as missing; the rest say once, few, many or name a class of expanded clone.

clone_size: NA
v_call: TRBV12-5
j_call: TRBJ2-1
d_call: NA
cdr3_nt: TGTGCTAGTGATGAGAGCTCCTACAATGAGCAGTTCTTC
cdr3_aa: CASDESSYNEQFF

clone_size: NA
v_call: TRBV11-2
j_call: TRBJ1-6
d_call: NA
cdr3_nt: TGTGCCAGCAGCTTCTCAGGGTTATCGCCCCTCCACTTT
cdr3_aa: CASSFSGLSPLHF

clone_size: once
v_call: TRBV5-1
j_call: TRBJ2-1
d_call: TRBD1
cdr3_nt: TGCGCCAGCAGCGGACAGGGATACAGTGAGCAGTTCTTC
cdr3_aa: CASSGQGYSEQFF

clone_size: once
v_call: TRBV18
j_call: TRBJ1-5
d_call: NA
cdr3_nt: TGTGCCAGCTCAATGGGGGGGAGCAATCAGCCCCAGCATTTT
cdr3_aa: CASSMGGSNQPQHF

clone_size: few
v_call: TRBV9
j_call: TRBJ1-4
d_call: NA
cdr3_nt: TGTGCCAGCAGCATCCAGGGGTTACCTAATGAAAAACTGTTTTTT
cdr3_aa: CASSIQGLPNEKLFF

clone_size: NA
v_call: TRBV15
j_call: TRBJ1-2
d_call: TRBD1
cdr3_nt: TGTGCCACCTCCCCTCCAGGACAGGCCAACTATGGCTACACCTTC
cdr3_aa: CATSPPGQANYGYTF

clone_size: NA
v_call: TRBV5-4
j_call: TRBJ2-5
d_call: NA
cdr3_nt: TGTGCCAGCAGCCGGGACAACCAAGAGACCCAGTACTTC
cdr3_aa: CASSRDNQETQYF

clone_size: NA
v_call: TRBV7-2
j_call: TRBJ1-2
d_call: NA
cdr3_nt: TGTGCCAGCAGCTTTCCGGGACAAGGGGCTTATGGCTACACCTTC
cdr3_aa: CASSFPGQGAYGYTF

clone_size: NA
v_call: TRBV11-3
j_call: TRBJ2-1
d_call: TRBD1
cdr3_nt: TGTGCCAGCAGCTTGGACAGGGGCTCCCAATTTGAGCAGTTCTTC
cdr3_aa: CASSLDRGSQFEQFF

clone_size: NA
v_call: TRBV2
j_call: TRBJ1-1
d_call: TRBD1
cdr3_nt: TGTGCCAGCAGTCTGACGGGACAGGGCGGAACTGAAGCTTTCTTT
cdr3_aa: CASSLTGQGGTEAFF

clone_size: NA
v_call: TRBV29-1
j_call: TRBJ1-2
d_call: TRBD1
cdr3_nt: TGCAGCGTCGGACAGGGGGGCGACTATGGTGGCTACACCTTC
cdr3_aa: CSVGQGGDYGGYTF

clone_size: NA
v_call: TRBV5-5
j_call: TRBJ1-5
d_call: NA
cdr3_nt: TGTGCCAGCAGCCCAAGAGGGAGCGACCAGCCCCAGCATTTT
cdr3_aa: CASSPRGSDQPQHF

clone_size: NA
v_call: TRBV6-5
j_call: TRBJ1-3
d_call: TRBD1
cdr3_nt: TGTGCCAGCAGGCCTAGGACAGGGGTCGGAAACACCATATATTTT
cdr3_aa: CASRPRTGVGNTIYF

clone_size: NA
v_call: TRBV9
j_call: TRBJ2-1
d_call: NA
cdr3_nt: TGTGCCAGCAGCGTAGGGGTTCCCGGGAGCGGGTCCAACAATGAGCAGTTCTTC
cdr3_aa: CASSVGVPGSGSNNEQFF

clone_size: NA
v_call: TRBV5-1
j_call: TRBJ1-2
d_call: TRBD1
cdr3_nt: TGCGCCAGCAGCGCGGGACAGGGCGGCTACACCTTC
cdr3_aa: CASSAGQGGYTF

clone_size: few
v_call: TRBV7-2
j_call: TRBJ2-5
d_call: TRBD2
cdr3_nt: TGTGCCAGCAGCCCCCCTGGGCTAGCGGGGGGGAGAGAGACCCAGTACTTC
cdr3_aa: CASSPPGLAGGRETQYF

clone_size: NA
v_call: TRBV7-9
j_call: TRBJ2-7
d_call: NA
cdr3_nt: TGTGCCAGCAGCTTGCACAGTGATGAGCAGTACTTC
cdr3_aa: CASSLHSDEQYF

clone_size: NA
v_call: TRBV19
j_call: TRBJ2-6
d_call: NA
cdr3_nt: TGTGCCAGTAAACAGCCCGGGGCCAACGTCCTGACTTTC
cdr3_aa: CASKQPGANVLTF

clone_size: few
v_call: TRBV7-8
j_call: TRBJ2-7
d_call: TRBD1
cdr3_nt: TGTGCCAGCAGCTCACGACAGGGTCATTACGAGCAGTACTTC
cdr3_aa: CASSSRQGHYEQYF

clone_size: NA
v_call: TRBV2
j_call: TRBJ1-4
d_call: NA
cdr3_nt: TGTGCCAGCGTTCCTCAGGGAATGAATGAAAAACTGTTTTTT
cdr3_aa: CASVPQGMNEKLFF

clone_size: few
v_call: TRBV5-8
j_call: TRBJ1-5
d_call: TRBD1
cdr3_nt: TGTGCCAGCAGCCCCCAGACAGGGAGCAATCAGCCCCAGCATTTT
cdr3_aa: CASSPQTGSNQPQHF

clone_size: NA
v_call: TRBV6-5
j_call: TRBJ2-5
d_call: TRBD1
cdr3_nt: TGTGCCAGCAGCCCCGGGACAGGGGCGGGGGAGACCCAATACTTC
cdr3_aa: CASSPGTGAGETQYF